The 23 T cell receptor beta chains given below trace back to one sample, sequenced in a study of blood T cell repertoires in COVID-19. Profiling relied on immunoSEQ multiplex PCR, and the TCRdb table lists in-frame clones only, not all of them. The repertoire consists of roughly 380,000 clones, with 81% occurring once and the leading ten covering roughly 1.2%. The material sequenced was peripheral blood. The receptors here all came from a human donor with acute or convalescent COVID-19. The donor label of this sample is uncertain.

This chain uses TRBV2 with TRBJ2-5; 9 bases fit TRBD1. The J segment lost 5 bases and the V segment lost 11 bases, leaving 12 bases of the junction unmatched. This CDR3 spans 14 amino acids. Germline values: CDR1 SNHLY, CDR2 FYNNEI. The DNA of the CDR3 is TGTGCCGTCACAGGGGGCGTCAGGACGGAGACCCAGTACTTC. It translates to CAVTGGVRTETQYF.

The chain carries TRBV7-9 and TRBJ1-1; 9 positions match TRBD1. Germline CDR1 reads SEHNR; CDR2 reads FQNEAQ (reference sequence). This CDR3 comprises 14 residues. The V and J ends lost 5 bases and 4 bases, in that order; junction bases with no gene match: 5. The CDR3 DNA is TGTGCCAGCAGCACAGACAGGGGGGGCACTGAAGCTTTCTTT. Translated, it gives CASSTDRGGTEAFF.

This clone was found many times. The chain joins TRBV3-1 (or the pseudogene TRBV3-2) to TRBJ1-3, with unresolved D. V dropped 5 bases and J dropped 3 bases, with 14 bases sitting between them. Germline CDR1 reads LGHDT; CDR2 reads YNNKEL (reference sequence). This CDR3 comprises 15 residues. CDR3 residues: CASSTIRGLGNTIYF. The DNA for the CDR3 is TGTGCCAGCAGCACCATAAGAGGGCTTGGAAACACCATATATTTT.

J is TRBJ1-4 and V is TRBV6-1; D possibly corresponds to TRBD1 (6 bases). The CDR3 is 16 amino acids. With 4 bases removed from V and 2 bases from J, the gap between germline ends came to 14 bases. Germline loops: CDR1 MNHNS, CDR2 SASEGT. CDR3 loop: CASSVRQGMTNEKLFF. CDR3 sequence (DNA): TGTGCCAGCAGTGTAAGGCAGGGGATGACTAATGAAAAACTGTTTTTT.

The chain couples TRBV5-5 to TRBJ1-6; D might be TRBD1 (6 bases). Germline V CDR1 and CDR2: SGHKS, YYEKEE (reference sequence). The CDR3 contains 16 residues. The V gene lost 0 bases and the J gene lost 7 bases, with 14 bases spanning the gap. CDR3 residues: CASSLVGGGTNSPLHF. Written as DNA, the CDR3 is TGTGCCAGCAGCTTGGTAGGGGGGGGAACCAATTCACCCCTCCACTTT.

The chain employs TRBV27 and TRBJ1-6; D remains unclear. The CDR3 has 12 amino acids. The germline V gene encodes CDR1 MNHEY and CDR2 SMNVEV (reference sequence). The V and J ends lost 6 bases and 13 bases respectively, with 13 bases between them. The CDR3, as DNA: TGTGCCAGCAGGAGGTTTGGTGAGCCCCTCCACTTT. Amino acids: CASRRFGEPLHF.

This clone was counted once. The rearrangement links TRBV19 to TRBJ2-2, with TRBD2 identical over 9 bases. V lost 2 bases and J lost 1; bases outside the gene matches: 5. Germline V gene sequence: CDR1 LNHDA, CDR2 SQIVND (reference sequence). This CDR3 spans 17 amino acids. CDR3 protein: CASSILRGRENTGELFF. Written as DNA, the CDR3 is TGTGCCAGTAGTATACTCCGCGGGAGGGAGAACACCGGGGAGCTGTTTTTT.

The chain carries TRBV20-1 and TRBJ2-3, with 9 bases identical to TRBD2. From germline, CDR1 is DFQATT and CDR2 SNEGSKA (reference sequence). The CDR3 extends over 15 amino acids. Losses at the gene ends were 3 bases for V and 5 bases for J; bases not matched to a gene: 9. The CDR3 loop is CSASTRGRAKDTQYF. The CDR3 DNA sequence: TGCAGTGCTAGTACGCGCGGGAGGGCCAAAGATACGCAGTATTTT.

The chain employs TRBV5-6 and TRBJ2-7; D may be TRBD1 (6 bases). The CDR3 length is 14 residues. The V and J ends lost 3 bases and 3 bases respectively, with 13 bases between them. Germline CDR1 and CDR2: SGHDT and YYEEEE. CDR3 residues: CASSSRTASYEQYF. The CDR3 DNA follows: TGTGCCAGCAGCTCCAGGACAGCGAGCTACGAGCAGTACTTC.

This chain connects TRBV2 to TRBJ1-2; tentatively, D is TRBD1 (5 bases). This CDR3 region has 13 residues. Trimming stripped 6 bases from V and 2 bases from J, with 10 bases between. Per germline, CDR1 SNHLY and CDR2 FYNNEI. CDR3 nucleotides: TGTGCCAGCAGGACAGACAAGAACTATGGCTACACCTTC. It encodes CASRTDKNYGYTF.

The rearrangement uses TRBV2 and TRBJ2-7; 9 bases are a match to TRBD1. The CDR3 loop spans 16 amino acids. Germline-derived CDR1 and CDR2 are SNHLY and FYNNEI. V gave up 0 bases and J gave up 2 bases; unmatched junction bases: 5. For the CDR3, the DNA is TGTGCCAGCAGTGAAGCGGGACAGGGCAGAACCTACGAGCAGTACTTC. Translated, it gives CASSEAGQGRTYEQYF.

The CDR3 sequence is CASSEPTGGPKFF. In DNA form, the CDR3 reads TGTGCCAGCAGTGAACCGACAGGGGGCCCAAAGTTCTTC. The gene calls are TRBV27 and TRBJ2-1, with 10 nucleotides matching TRBD1. Germline V gene lookup returns CDR1 MNHEY and CDR2 SMNVEV (reference sequence). The CDR3 has 13 amino acids. V gave up 5 bases and J gave up 14 bases; unmatched junction bases: 9.

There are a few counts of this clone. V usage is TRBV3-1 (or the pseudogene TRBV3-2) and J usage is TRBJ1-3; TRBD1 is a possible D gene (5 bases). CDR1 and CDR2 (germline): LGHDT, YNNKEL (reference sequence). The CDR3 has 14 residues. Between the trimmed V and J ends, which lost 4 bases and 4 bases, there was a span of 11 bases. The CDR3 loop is CASSPRGYGNTIYF. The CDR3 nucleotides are TGTGCCAGCAGCCCCCGGGGGTACGGAAACACCATATATTTT.

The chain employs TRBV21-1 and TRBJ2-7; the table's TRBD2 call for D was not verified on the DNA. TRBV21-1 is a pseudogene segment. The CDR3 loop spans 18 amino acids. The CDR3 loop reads CASSKLSTGGLAVRGQYF. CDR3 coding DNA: TGTGCCAGCAGCAAATTATCGACGGGCGGGCTAGCGGTTCGGGGGCAGTACTTC.

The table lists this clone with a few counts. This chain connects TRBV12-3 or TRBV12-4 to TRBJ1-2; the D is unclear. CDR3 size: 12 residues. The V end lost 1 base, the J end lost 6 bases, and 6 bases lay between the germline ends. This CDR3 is CASSLVGHGYTF. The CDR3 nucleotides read TGTGCCAGCAGTTTAGTGGGCCATGGCTACACCTTC.

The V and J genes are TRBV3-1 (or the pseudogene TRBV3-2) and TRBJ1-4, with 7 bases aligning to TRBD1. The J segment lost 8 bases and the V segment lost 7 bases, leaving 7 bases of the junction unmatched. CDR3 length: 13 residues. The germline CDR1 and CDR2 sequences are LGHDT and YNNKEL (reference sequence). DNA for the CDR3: TGTGCCAGCAACAACAGGGGAAGGGAAAAACTGTTTTTT. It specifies CASNNRGREKLFF.

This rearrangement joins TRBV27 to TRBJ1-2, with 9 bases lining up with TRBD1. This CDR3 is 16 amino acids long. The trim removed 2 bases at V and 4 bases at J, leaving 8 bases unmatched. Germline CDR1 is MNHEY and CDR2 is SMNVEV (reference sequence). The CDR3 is CASSLITGGLLYGYTF. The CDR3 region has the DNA TGTGCCAGCAGTTTAATTACAGGGGGCCTTCTCTATGGCTACACCTTC.

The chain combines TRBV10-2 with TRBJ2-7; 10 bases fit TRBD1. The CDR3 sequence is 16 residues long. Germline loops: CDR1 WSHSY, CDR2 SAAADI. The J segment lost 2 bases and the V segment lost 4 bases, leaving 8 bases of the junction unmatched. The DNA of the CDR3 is TGCGCCAGCAGTGCCCCGGGACAGGGGATTACCTACGAGCAGTACTTC. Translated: CASSAPGQGITYEQYF.

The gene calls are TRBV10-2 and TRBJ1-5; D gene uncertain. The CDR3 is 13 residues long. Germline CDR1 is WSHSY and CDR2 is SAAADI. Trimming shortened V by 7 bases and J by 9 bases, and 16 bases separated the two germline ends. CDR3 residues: CASTHGEGWPQHF. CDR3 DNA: TGCGCCAGCACCCATGGGGAGGGCTGGCCCCAGCATTTT.

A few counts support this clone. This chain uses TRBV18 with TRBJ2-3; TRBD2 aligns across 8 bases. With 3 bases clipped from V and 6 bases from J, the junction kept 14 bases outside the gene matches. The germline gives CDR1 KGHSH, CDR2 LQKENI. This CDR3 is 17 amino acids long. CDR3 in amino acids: CASSPIRGGHLVDTQYF. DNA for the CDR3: TGTGCCAGCTCACCGATCCGGGGGGGCCATTTAGTGGATACGCAGTATTTT.

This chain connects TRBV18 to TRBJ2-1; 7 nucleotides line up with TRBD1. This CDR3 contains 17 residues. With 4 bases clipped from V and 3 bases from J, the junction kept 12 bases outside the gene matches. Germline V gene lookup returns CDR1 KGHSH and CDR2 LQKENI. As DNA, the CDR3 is TGTGCCAGCTCACTCCAGGCCGGGACAGTCAACTACAATGAGCAGTTCTTC. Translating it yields CASSLQAGTVNYNEQFF.

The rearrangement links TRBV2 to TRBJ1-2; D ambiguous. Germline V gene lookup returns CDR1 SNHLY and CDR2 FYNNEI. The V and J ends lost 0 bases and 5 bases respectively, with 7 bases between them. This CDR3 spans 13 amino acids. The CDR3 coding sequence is TGTGCCAGCAGTGAAGCCCGCGTATATGGCTACACCTTC. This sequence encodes CASSEARVYGYTF.

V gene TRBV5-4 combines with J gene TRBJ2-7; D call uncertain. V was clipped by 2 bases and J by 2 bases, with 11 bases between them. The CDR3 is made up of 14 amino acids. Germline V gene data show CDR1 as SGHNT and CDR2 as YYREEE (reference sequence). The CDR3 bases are TGTGCCAGCAGCTTTGGGCGAATCCCCTACGAGCAGTACTTC. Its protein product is CASSFGRIPYEQYF.